A single sample is the source of the 22 T cell receptor beta chains below, sequenced in a study of blood T cell repertoires in COVID-19. Assay used: immunoSEQ multiplex PCR; TCRdb lists only in-frame clones, some missing. Of about 96,000 clones detected, around 84% appear once; the ten largest clones hold 17%. The sequenced sample was peripheral blood. These receptors came from a woman aged 60-75 years with acute or convalescent COVID-19.

CDR3 loop: CASTRGDMNTEAFF. DNA of the CDR3: TGTGCCAGCACCAGAGGGGACATGAACACTGAAGCTTTCTTT. The chain uses TRBV14 and TRBJ1-1; TRBD1 might be the D (6 bases). The CDR3 has 14 amino acids. The germline V gene encodes CDR1 SGHDN and CDR2 FVKESK. The germline V and J ends were trimmed by 7 bases and 0 bases, with 12 bases remaining between them.

The chain has TRBV5-5 and TRBJ2-7; D may be TRBD1 (6 bases). Germline V gene data show CDR1 as SGHKS and CDR2 as YYEKEE (reference sequence). The V end lost 0 bases, the J end lost 3 bases, and 13 bases lay between the germline ends. The length of the CDR3 is 15 residues. The CDR3 nucleotides read TGTGCCAGCAGCTTGGGTCAGGGGTTTAACTACGAGCAGTACTTC. Amino acid sequence: CASSLGQGFNYEQYF.

This sequence joins TRBV11-2 and TRBJ1-3, with D uncertain. This CDR3 has 14 residues. Germline V gene sequence: CDR1 SGHAT, CDR2 FQNNGV. V lost 5 bases, J lost 4 bases, and 12 bases lay in between. The CDR3 loop is CASSSSGYGNTIYF. CDR3 coding DNA: TGTGCCAGCAGCAGCTCGGGGTACGGAAACACCATATATTTT.

This clone was detected only once. The CDR3 region is CASSLQGNLGNEQFF. CDR3 in DNA: TGTGCCAGCAGCTTGCAGGGTAATCTAGGTAATGAGCAGTTCTTC. The chain combines TRBV5-6 with TRBJ2-1; maybe TRBD1 (5 bases). The germline V and J ends were trimmed by 1 base and 7 bases, with 15 bases remaining between them. Germline V gives CDR1 SGHDT, CDR2 YYEEEE. There are 15 residues in the CDR3.

A few counts support this clone. The chain carries TRBV18 and TRBJ1-1; 9 nucleotides match TRBD1. V lost 4 bases and J lost 1; bases outside the gene matches: 4. The germline gives CDR1 KGHSH, CDR2 LQKENI. The CDR3 spans 15 residues. The CDR3 is CASSLRTGANTEAFF. The DNA of the CDR3 is TGTGCCAGCTCACTCCGGACAGGGGCGAACACTGAAGCTTTCTTT.

CDR3 DNA: TGTGCCAGCAGCCTTTCGGACATTCCCGAGCAGTACTTC. It specifies CASSLSDIPEQYF. The V and J genes are TRBV3-1 (or the pseudogene TRBV3-2) and TRBJ2-7, with TRBD1 as a possible D gene (5 bases). The CDR3 covers 13 residues. Trimming stripped 4 bases from V and 6 bases from J, with 13 bases between. The V gene's germline CDR1 is LGHDT and CDR2 YNNKEL (reference sequence).

The chain is built from TRBV28 and TRBJ2-7; a possible D gene is TRBD1 (8 bases). The V gene's germline CDR1 is MDHEN and CDR2 SYDVKM. V was shortened by 5 bases and J by 4 bases, with 15 bases between the two germline ends. The CDR3 spans 14 residues. CDR3 residues: CASSLGQGGYEQYF. The DNA for the CDR3 is TGTGCCAGCAGTCTTGGACAGGGAGGGTACGAGCAGTACTTC.

The chain carries TRBV7-2 and TRBJ2-7; 9 positions agree with TRBD1. CDR3 length: 15 amino acids. The ends lost 0 bases at V and 5 bases at J; junction bases unmatched: 5. Germline CDR1 SGHTA, CDR2 FQGNSA. The DNA of the CDR3 is TGTGCCAGCAGCTTAGCACAGGGGGCTTCAAACGAGCAGTACTTC. This gives the protein CASSLAQGASNEQYF.

The V and J genes are TRBV11-3 and TRBJ1-3; 9 bases fit TRBD1. Germline CDR1 and CDR2: SGHNT and YENEEA. The CDR3 extends over 15 amino acids. Trimming at V came to 5 bases and at J to 4 bases, leaving 6 bases not matched to a gene. CDR3: CASSLTGGSGNTIYF. In nucleotides, the CDR3 is TGTGCCAGCAGCCTCACAGGGGGCTCGGGAAACACCATATATTTT. Together with reference TRBV11-3 and TRBJ1-3, the CDR3 gives the full variable domain: EAGVVQSPRYKIIEKKQPVAFWCNPISGHNTLYWYLQNLGQGPELLIRYENEEAVDDSQLPKDRFSAERLKGVDSTLKIQPAELGDSAVYLCASSLTGGSGNTIYFGEGSWLTVV.

J is TRBJ1-5 and V is TRBV7-2; the D gene is possibly TRBD1 (5 bases). There are 14 residues in the CDR3. The V end was cut by 2 bases, the J end by 5 bases, with 10 bases between. Germline lookup yields CDR1 SGHTA and CDR2 FQGNSA. This CDR3 is CASSLRRGDQPQHF. CDR3 DNA: TGTGCCAGCAGCTTACGGCGGGGCGATCAGCCCCAGCATTTT.

The J gene is TRBJ2-3, the V gene TRBV11-2; D might be TRBD2 (7 bases). Germline-derived CDR1 and CDR2 are SGHAT and FQNNGV. This CDR3 contains 16 residues. With 5 bases removed from V and 2 bases from J, the gap between germline ends came to 17 bases. The CDR3, as DNA: TGTGCCAGCAGCCCCCGGGGAGGGGGTACCACAGATACGCAGTATTTT. Protein: CASSPRGGGTTDTQYF. Using reference TRBV11-2 and TRBJ2-3 for the parts outside the CDR3, the full variable domain is EAGVAQSPRYKIIEKRQSVAFWCNPISGHATLYWYQQILGQGPKLLIQFQNNGVVDDSQLPKDRFSAERLKGVDSTLKIQPAKLEDSAVYLCASSPRGGGTTDTQYFGPGTRLTVL.

This chain uses TRBV6-6 with TRBJ1-2, with D perhaps matching TRBD1 (6 bases). Germline assignment: CDR1 MNHNY and CDR2 SVGAGI (reference sequence). V lost 4 bases, J lost 2 bases, and 11 bases lay in between. The CDR3 has 14 residues. The CDR3 sequence is CASSSYGGNYGYTF. The CDR3 DNA follows: TGTGCCAGCAGTTCCTATGGGGGCAACTATGGCTACACCTTC.

This rearrangement joins TRBV19 to TRBJ1-1; the D gene is possibly TRBD1 (6 bases). CDR1 is LNHDA, CDR2 SQIVND, per germline (reference sequence). This CDR3 region has 13 residues. V lost 6 bases and J 6 bases, leaving 14 bases between the germline ends. The CDR3 here is CASSINRGSEAFF. The CDR3 bases are TGTGCCAGTAGCATTAATAGGGGGTCTGAAGCTTTCTTT. The full variable domain, in which reference TRBV19 and TRBJ1-1 provide the parts outside the CDR3, is DGGITQSPKYLFRKEGQNVTLSCEQNLNHDAMYWYRQDPGQGLRLIYYSQIVNDFQKGDIAEGYSVSREKKESFPLTVTSAQKNPTAFYLCASSINRGSEAFFGQGTRLTVV.

The chain couples TRBV4-1 to TRBJ1-4, with D maybe TRBD1 (5 bases). V was clipped by 4 bases and J by 8 bases, with 14 bases between them. This CDR3 is built from 14 residues. Germline lookup yields CDR1 MGHRA and CDR2 YSYEKL. CDR3 DNA: TGCGCCAGCAGCCCGGGGCGGGGTGGGGAAAAACTGTTTTTT. It is translated as CASSPGRGGEKLFF.

The gene calls are TRBV4-3 and TRBJ2-3, with TRBD2 matching 14 bases. The CDR3 has 20 amino acids. V dropped 3 bases and J dropped 0; count of bases not matched to a gene: 11. Germline V gives CDR1 LGHNA, CDR2 YSLEER. The CDR3 DNA reads as TGCGCCAGCAGCCACAGGGCCGGGACTAGCGGGGGAGGGAGCACAGATACGCAGTATTTT. It is translated as CASSHRAGTSGGGSTDTQYF.

A word on this clone: The same CDR3 also results from other DNA sequences found in this sample. The rearrangement links TRBV3-1 (or the pseudogene TRBV3-2) to TRBJ1-2; TRBD1 is a possible D gene (6 bases). V lost 1 base, J lost 3 bases, and 6 bases lay in between. CDR1 is LGHDT and CDR2 is YNNKEL in the germline V gene (reference sequence). The CDR3 loop spans 13 amino acids. The CDR3: CASSQAGDYGYTF. In nucleotides, the CDR3 is TGTGCCAGCAGCCAAGCAGGGGACTATGGCTACACCTTC.

This chain uses TRBV28 with TRBJ1-3; 11 nucleotides agree with TRBD1. This CDR3 has 18 amino acids. CDR1 is MDHEN and CDR2 is SYDVKM in the germline V gene. After removal of 6 bases from V and 1 base from J, the junction contained 11 bases not matched to a gene. CDR3 bases: TGTGCCAGCAGATCCCCTCGGGGACAGGGGGATTCTGGAAACACCATATATTTT. Its protein is CASRSPRGQGDSGNTIYF.

The chain uses TRBV5-3 and TRBJ2-7; D perhaps matches TRBD1 (6 bases). TRBV5-3 is designated an ORF whose function remains uncertain. CDR3 length equals 18 residues. V was trimmed by 4 bases and J by 3 bases, leaving 26 bases between them. CDR3 amino acids: CARSQFKLQGWGFYEQYF. As DNA, the CDR3 is TGTGCCAGAAGCCAATTTAAGCTACAGGGCTGGGGTTTCTACGAGCAGTACTTC.

This clone is a singleton in its sample. The gene calls are TRBV2 and TRBJ2-7; no clear D gene. The CDR3 is 14 amino acids. V lost 6 bases to trimming and J lost 0 bases, with 12 bases between them. CDR1 is SNHLY, CDR2 FYNNEI, per germline. Here the CDR3 reads CASRYTVSSYEQYF. DNA of the CDR3: TGTGCCAGCAGGTACACAGTGAGCTCCTACGAGCAGTACTTC.

V usage is TRBV2 and J usage is TRBJ1-1; 7 bases match TRBD1. This CDR3 has 16 residues. Per the germline V gene, CDR1 is SNHLY and CDR2 is FYNNEI. Losses at the gene ends were 7 bases for V and 1 base for J; bases not matched to a gene: 12. The CDR3 region is CASKLVAGGRNTEAFF. The CDR3 bases are TGTGCCAGCAAGCTGGTGGCAGGGGGGCGGAACACTGAAGCTTTCTTT.

The CDR3 nucleotides are TGTGCCAGCTCACTACGGGTGGTCTCGCGGGGGGCCTCTTCCTACAATGAGCAGTTCTTC. It is translated as CASSLRVVSRGASSYNEQFF. The chain is built from TRBV18 and TRBJ2-1; TRBD2 aligns across 8 bases. This CDR3 spans 20 amino acids. Germline CDR1 KGHSH, CDR2 LQKENI. The trim removed 4 bases at V and 1 base at J, leaving 18 bases unmatched.

V gene TRBV12-3 or TRBV12-4 combines with J gene TRBJ2-3; possible D gene TRBD2, 6 bases. With 6 bases removed from V and 8 bases from J, the gap between germline ends came to 9 bases. The CDR3 is 11 amino acids. In nucleotides, the CDR3 is TGTGCCAGCAGCCGTAGCGGTACGCAGTATTTT. Its protein is CASSRSGTQYF.